Shown below are 28 T cell receptor beta chains from a single sample sequenced in a study of blood T cell repertoires in COVID-19. Some clones are missing from TCRdb's copy, which holds only in-frame ones; the method was immunoSEQ multiplex PCR. Found here are 200,000 or so clones, over 80% of them singletons; the top ten hold approximately 3.7%. Material for sequencing was PBMCs or T cells enriched from blood (not recorded which). The receptor set was obtained from a woman in her thirties who had been exposed to COVID-19.

V gene TRBV3-1 (or the pseudogene TRBV3-2) combines with J gene TRBJ2-2; D possibly corresponds to TRBD2 (5 bases). CDR3 length: 15 amino acids. Trimming removed 2 bases from V and 4 bases from J, with 11 bases in between. Germline CDR1 LGHDT, CDR2 YNNKEL (reference sequence). CDR3 protein: CASSQFSAVTGELFF. The CDR3 coding sequence is TGTGCCAGCAGCCAATTCTCAGCGGTCACCGGGGAGCTGTTTTTT.

In DNA, the CDR3 is TGTGCCAGCAGTCATCTTAGCGGGAGTAACGATGAGCAGTTCTTC. It codes for CASSHLSGSNDEQFF. The chain joins TRBV27 to TRBJ2-1; 9 nucleotides line up with TRBD2. Germline loops: CDR1 MNHEY, CDR2 SMNVEV (reference sequence). With V trimmed by 5 bases and J by 8 bases, 10 bases remained unmatched. The CDR3 spans 15 residues.

This clone was seen only once. This chain links TRBV6-5 with TRBJ1-2; TRBD1 might be the D (6 bases). Between the trimmed V and J ends, which lost 6 bases and 4 bases, there was a span of 18 bases. The CDR3 length is 15 residues. Germline V gene lookup returns CDR1 MNHEY and CDR2 SVGAGI. Here the CDR3 reads CASSTSSGHIYGYTF. CDR3 nucleotide sequence: TGTGCCAGCAGCACCTCCTCGGGACACATCTATGGCTACACCTTC.

This clone was counted only a few times. Compared with germline, one end of the junction differs, possibly owing to a read error. The V gene is TRBV28, the J gene TRBJ1-2; D uncertain. This CDR3 has 13 residues. CDR1 MDHEN and CDR2 SYDVKM come from the germline V gene. The CDR3 is CASSFGGELPHCF. For the CDR3, the DNA is TGTGCCAGCAGTTTCGGTGGAGAACTCCCCCACTGCTTC.

The chain is built from TRBV7-9 and TRBJ2-3, with D hard to call. Trimming removed 5 bases at V and 8 bases at J, with 11 bases between. The CDR3 is 12 residues long. Germline lookup yields CDR1 SEHNR and CDR2 FQNEAQ (reference sequence). For the CDR3, the DNA is TGTGCCAGCAGCATTAGTGTAGTTACGCAGTATTTT. Translated: CASSISVVTQYF. The variable domain in full, completed from reference TRBV7-9 and TRBJ2-3, reads DTGVSQNPRHKITKRGQNVTFRCDPISEHNRLYWYRQTLGQGPEFLTYFQNEAQLEKSRLLSDRFSAERPKGSFSTLEIQRTEQGDSAMYLCASSISVVTQYFGPGTRLTVL.

The chain couples TRBV14 to TRBJ2-5; D might be TRBD2 (6 bases). The V and J ends lost 4 bases and 1 base respectively, with 13 bases between them. CDR3 length: 15 amino acids. Germline loops: CDR1 SGHDN, CDR2 FVKESK. The CDR3 loop reads CASSLTPGLQETQYF. In DNA, the CDR3 is TGTGCCAGCAGCCTCACCCCGGGACTCCAAGAGACCCAGTACTTC.

This clone was recorded once. The chain has TRBV10-3 and TRBJ2-7, with D tentatively TRBD2 (5 bases). V was cut by 7 bases and J by 8 bases, with 27 bases left in between. This CDR3 spans 16 amino acids. The germline V gene has CDR1 ENHRY and CDR2 SYGVKD. The CDR3 DNA follows: TGTGCCATCAAGATGGGGAGCGGAGCCGACACGTACCAGCAGTACTTC. This translates into CAIKMGSGADTYQQYF.

The V and J genes are TRBV7-9 and TRBJ2-7; possibly TRBD1 for D (7 bases). Looked up from germline, CDR1 is SEHNR and CDR2 is FQNEAQ (reference sequence). The CDR3 is made up of 15 amino acids. V dropped 5 bases and J dropped 2 bases, with 16 bases sitting between them. Written as DNA, the CDR3 is TGTGCCAGCAGCACCCAGACAGGGAGGACCTACGAGCAGTACTTC. Its translation is CASSTQTGRTYEQYF.

This clone has only a few counts. A junction end diverges from the germline sequence, so it may reflect a read error. This chain links TRBV7-7 with TRBJ2-3; TRBD2 matches at 10 bases. The CDR3 is made up of 16 amino acids. Germline loops: CDR1 SSHAT, CDR2 FNYEAQ (reference sequence). The CDR3 sequence: CASSFSLLAGDTTQYF. The CDR3 DNA reads TGTGCTAGCAGCTTCTCCCTCCTAGCGGGAGATACAACGCAGTATTTT.

The chain is built from TRBV9 and TRBJ2-1, with D maybe TRBD2 (6 bases). This CDR3 has 15 residues. The germline V gene encodes CDR1 SGDLS and CDR2 YYNGEE. Trimming took 5 bases from V and 5 from J, leaving 17 bases between them. CDR3 protein: CASSVPRGENNEQFF. The CDR3 nucleotides are TGTGCCAGCAGTGTCCCCCGCGGGGAGAACAATGAGCAGTTCTTC. The whole variable domain, filled in from reference TRBV9 and TRBJ2-1, reads DSGVTQTPKHLITATGQRVTLRCSPRSGDLSVYWYQQSLDQGLQFLIQYYNGEERAKGNILERFSAQQFPDLHSELNLSSLELGDSALYFCASSVPRGENNEQFFGPGTRLTVL.

The count of this clone is one. Other DNA sequences in the sample encode the same CDR3. The chain combines TRBV6-5 with TRBJ1-2; no clear D. Per the germline V gene, CDR1 is MNHEY and CDR2 is SVGAGI. The CDR3 runs to 11 residues. The V gene lost 5 bases and the J gene lost 4 bases, with 5 bases spanning the gap. The CDR3 is CASSPGYGYTF. CDR3 coding DNA: TGTGCCAGCAGTCCGGGCTATGGCTACACCTTC.

This sequence joins TRBV19 and TRBJ2-2; D gene ambiguous. Germline CDR1 and CDR2: LNHDA and SQIVND (reference sequence). The ends were cut back, 5 bases at V and 0 bases at J, with 10 bases in the middle. This CDR3 comprises 15 residues. The CDR3 DNA reads TGTGCCAGTAGTCCACAGAGACCGAACACCGGGGAGCTGTTTTTT. Protein product: CASSPQRPNTGELFF.

This chain links TRBV9 with TRBJ1-6; possible D gene TRBD1, 5 bases. The germline V gene encodes CDR1 SGDLS and CDR2 YYNGEE. CDR3 size: 18 residues. Trimming took off 2 bases at V and 10 bases at J, with 25 bases between the two ends. CDR3 in DNA: TGTGCCAGCAGCGTCTGCCACCGGGACTCCCGTCCAGGATCACCCCTCCACTTT. It yields the protein CASSVCHRDSRPGSPLHF.

In DNA form, the CDR3 reads TGTGCCAGCAGGGAGGGCTATAACTATGGCTACACCTTC. Translated, it gives CASREGYNYGYTF. The rearrangement links TRBV12-3 or TRBV12-4 to TRBJ1-2; no definite D call. Deletions cut 6 bases from V and 1 base from J, with 9 bases between. The CDR3 length is 13 residues.

The chain combines TRBV6-5 with TRBJ2-7; D remains unclear. This CDR3 region has 15 residues. Per the germline V gene, CDR1 is MNHEY and CDR2 is SVGAGI. Trimming removed 8 bases at V and 2 bases at J, with 19 bases between. CDR3: CASRNSRTLTYEQYF. The DNA for the CDR3 is TGTGCCAGCCGCAATAGCCGAACCCTCACCTACGAGCAGTACTTC.

This clone showed up just a few times. The chain couples TRBV14 to TRBJ2-6; D gene ambiguous. Germline assignment: CDR1 SGHDN and CDR2 FVKESK. Trimming stripped 5 bases from V and 4 bases from J, with 6 bases between. This CDR3 has 13 amino acids. CDR3 residues: CASSNRGANVLTF. The CDR3 bases are TGTGCCAGCAGCAACCGGGGGGCCAACGTCCTGACTTTC.

This chain connects TRBV28 to TRBJ1-6; no definite D call. Germline CDR1 is MDHEN and CDR2 is SYDVKM. Trimming left V 4 bases short and J 9 bases short, with 16 bases between. The CDR3 is 15 amino acids. In DNA, the CDR3 is TGTGCCAGCAGTTGGGGATTAGAAGGGAGTTCACCCCTCCACTTT. Encoded protein: CASSWGLEGSSPLHF. Full variable domain (rest looked up from reference TRBV28 and TRBJ1-6): DVKVTQSSRYLVKRTGEKVFLECVQDMDHENMFWYRQDPGLGLRLIYFSYDVKMKEKGDIPEGYSVSREKKERFSLILESASTNQTSMYLCASSWGLEGSSPLHFGNGTRLTVT.

This chain links TRBV18 with TRBJ1-4, with D perhaps matching TRBD1 (5 bases). The CDR3 is 14 amino acids. Between the trimmed V and J ends, which lost 3 bases and 2 bases, there was a span of 7 bases. Germline V gene sequence: CDR1 KGHSH, CDR2 LQKENI. The CDR3 sequence: CASSPGGTNEKLFF. The CDR3 DNA follows: TGTGCCAGCTCACCCGGGGGGACTAATGAAAAACTGTTTTTT.

CDR3 coding DNA: TGTGCCAGCAGTTACAGGGGGACTAGCGGGAGAAATGAGCAGTTCTTC. Encoded protein: CASSYRGTSGRNEQFF. The rearrangement links TRBV6-5 to TRBJ2-1, with 14 bases that match TRBD2. V was clipped by 2 bases and J by 7 bases; unmatched bases: 4. Germline-derived CDR1 and CDR2 are MNHEY and SVGAGI. The CDR3 contains 16 residues.

The chain combines TRBV2 with TRBJ1-1; D possibly corresponds to TRBD1 (5 bases). V lost 2 bases and J 2 bases, leaving 12 bases between the germline ends. Per the germline V gene, CDR1 is SNHLY and CDR2 is FYNNEI. The CDR3 covers 15 residues. As DNA, the CDR3 is TGTGCCAGCAGTGAAATAAGGACACCCAACACTGAAGCTTTCTTT. This translates into CASSEIRTPNTEAFF.

This clone was detected once. This sequence joins TRBV19 and TRBJ2-2, with 7 bases identical to TRBD1. The CDR3 extends over 15 amino acids. V was pared by 7 bases and J by 0 bases, with 5 bases of the junction left unmatched. The germline CDR1 and CDR2 sequences are LNHDA and SQIVND (reference sequence). CDR3 residues: CASKTQGANTGELFF. DNA for the CDR3: TGTGCCAGTAAAACTCAGGGGGCGAACACCGGGGAGCTGTTTTTT.

This clone was detected only once. The chain joins TRBV28 to TRBJ1-1; 9 bases align to TRBD1. CDR3 length equals 15 residues. The ends lost 7 bases at V and 8 bases at J; junction bases unmatched: 14. The V gene's germline CDR1 is MDHEN and CDR2 SYDVKM. The CDR3 reads CASTDRGYRGPEAFF. The DNA for the CDR3 is TGTGCCAGCACCGACAGAGGATACAGGGGGCCGGAAGCTTTCTTT.

J is TRBJ1-6 and V is TRBV10-3, with 10 bases matching TRBD1. The CDR3 is 20 residues long. Germline trimming cut 0 bases from V and 10 bases from J; bases unmatched to any gene: 18. Germline V CDR1 and CDR2: ENHRY, SYGVKD. The CDR3 region is CAISESPVGQGVNIQSPLHF. The CDR3 region has the DNA TGTGCCATCAGTGAGTCGCCGGTCGGACAGGGGGTAAACATTCAGTCACCCCTCCACTTT.

The rearrangement uses TRBV6-6 and TRBJ2-1; tentatively, D is TRBD2 (5 bases). Trimming cost V 8 bases and J 5 bases, with 10 bases left between them. The CDR3 covers 12 residues. CDR1 and CDR2 from the germline V gene are MNHNY and SVGAGI (reference sequence). CDR3 bases: TGTGCCAGCGGTGACTACAACAATGAGCAGTTCTTC. Its protein is CASGDYNNEQFF.

The J gene is TRBJ2-1, the V gene TRBV29-1, with 8 bases lining up with TRBD2. V lost 4 bases, J lost 10 bases, and 12 bases stayed unmatched. CDR1 SQVTM and CDR2 ANQGSEA come from the germline V gene. The CDR3 spans 14 residues. The chain's CDR3 is CSVGWLAGPGEQFF. CDR3 DNA sequence: TGCAGCGTTGGTTGGCTAGCGGGTCCCGGAGAGCAGTTCTTC.

The J gene is TRBJ2-7, the V gene TRBV6-2 or TRBV6-3, with TRBD1 identical over 8 bases. Germline CDR1 is MNHEY and CDR2 is SVGEGT. This CDR3 has 15 amino acids. J lost 3 bases, V lost 1 base, and 5 bases had no gene match. CDR3 DNA: TGTGCCAGCAGTTACTTGGGACAGGATTACTACGAGCAGTACTTC. It translates to CASSYLGQDYYEQYF.

The chain has TRBV27 and TRBJ1-4; unclear D gene. The CDR3 contains 17 residues. Germline lookup yields CDR1 MNHEY and CDR2 SMNVEV (reference sequence). The V end lost 4 bases, the J end lost 5 bases, and 20 bases lay between the germline ends. CDR3 DNA sequence: TGTGCCAGCAGTTCCTTAACTAGGGCGCCTGAAAATGAAAAACTGTTTTTT. Its protein product is CASSSLTRAPENEKLFF.

V and J are TRBV4-2 and TRBJ1-1; 7 bases map to TRBD1. This CDR3 contains 16 residues. With V trimmed by 0 bases and J by 5 bases, 9 bases remained unmatched. Germline CDR1 LGHNA, CDR2 YNFKEQ. The CDR3 here is CASSQEKKGARTEAFF. DNA of the CDR3: TGTGCCAGCAGCCAAGAAAAGAAGGGGGCGAGGACTGAAGCTTTCTTT.